This T cell receptor (beta chain) was identified in a study of technical replicates of blood from a handful of donors. Profiling relied on immunoSEQ multiplex PCR, and the TCRdb table lists in-frame clones only, not all of them. The sample lists 55,000 to 80,000 clones; roughly 98% were seen once. The sample comprised T cells isolated from PBMCs. This TCR derives from a human donor in good health.

This CDR3 reads CASRLTQGPYNEQFF. The DNA of the CDR3 is TGTGCCAGCAGATTAACCCAGGGCCCTTACAATGAGCAGTTCTTC. The chain employs TRBV11-2 and TRBJ2-1; D is possibly TRBD1 (5 bases). CDR3 length equals 15 residues. Germline V gene data show CDR1 as SGHAT and CDR2 as FQNNGV. The V gene lost 6 bases and the J gene lost 4 bases, with 16 bases spanning the gap. The full variable domain, in which reference TRBV11-2 and TRBJ2-1 provide the parts outside the CDR3, is EAGVAQSPRYKIIEKRQSVAFWCNPISGHATLYWYQQILGQGPKLLIQFQNNGVVDDSQLPKDRFSAERLKGVDSTLKIQPAKLEDSAVYLCASRLTQGPYNEQFFGPGTRLTVL.